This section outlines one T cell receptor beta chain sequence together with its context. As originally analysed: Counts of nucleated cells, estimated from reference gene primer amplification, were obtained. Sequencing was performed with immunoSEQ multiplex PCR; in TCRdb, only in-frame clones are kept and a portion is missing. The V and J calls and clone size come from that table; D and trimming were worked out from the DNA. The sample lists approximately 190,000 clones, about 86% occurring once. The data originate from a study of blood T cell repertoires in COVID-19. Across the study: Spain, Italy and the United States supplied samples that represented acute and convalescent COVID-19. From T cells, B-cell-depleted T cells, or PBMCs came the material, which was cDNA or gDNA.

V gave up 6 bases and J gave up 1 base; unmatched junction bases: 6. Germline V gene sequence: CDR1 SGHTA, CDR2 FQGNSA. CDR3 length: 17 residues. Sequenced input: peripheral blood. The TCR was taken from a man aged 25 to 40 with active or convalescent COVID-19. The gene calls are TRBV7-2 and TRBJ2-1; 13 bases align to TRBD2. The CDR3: CASRPPGLAGSYNEQFF. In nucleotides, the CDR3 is TGTGCCAGCAGGCCTCCGGGACTAGCGGGATCCTACAATGAGCAGTTCTTC.